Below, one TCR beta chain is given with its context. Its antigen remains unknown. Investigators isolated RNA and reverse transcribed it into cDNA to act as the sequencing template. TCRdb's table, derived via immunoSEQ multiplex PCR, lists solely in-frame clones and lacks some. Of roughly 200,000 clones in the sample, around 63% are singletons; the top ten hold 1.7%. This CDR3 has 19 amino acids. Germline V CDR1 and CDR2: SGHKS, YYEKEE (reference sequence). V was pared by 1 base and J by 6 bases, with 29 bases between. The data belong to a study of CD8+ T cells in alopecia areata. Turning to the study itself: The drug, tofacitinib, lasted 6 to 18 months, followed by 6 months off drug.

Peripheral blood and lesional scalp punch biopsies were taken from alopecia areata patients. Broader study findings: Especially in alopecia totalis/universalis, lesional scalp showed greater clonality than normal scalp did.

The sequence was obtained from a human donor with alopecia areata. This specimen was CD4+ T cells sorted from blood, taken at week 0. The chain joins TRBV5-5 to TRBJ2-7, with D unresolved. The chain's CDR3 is CASSLIGLVTAPMKTEQYF. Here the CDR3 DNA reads TGTGCCAGCAGCTTGATCGGTTTAGTTACTGCACCCATGAAAACCGAGCAGTACTTC.